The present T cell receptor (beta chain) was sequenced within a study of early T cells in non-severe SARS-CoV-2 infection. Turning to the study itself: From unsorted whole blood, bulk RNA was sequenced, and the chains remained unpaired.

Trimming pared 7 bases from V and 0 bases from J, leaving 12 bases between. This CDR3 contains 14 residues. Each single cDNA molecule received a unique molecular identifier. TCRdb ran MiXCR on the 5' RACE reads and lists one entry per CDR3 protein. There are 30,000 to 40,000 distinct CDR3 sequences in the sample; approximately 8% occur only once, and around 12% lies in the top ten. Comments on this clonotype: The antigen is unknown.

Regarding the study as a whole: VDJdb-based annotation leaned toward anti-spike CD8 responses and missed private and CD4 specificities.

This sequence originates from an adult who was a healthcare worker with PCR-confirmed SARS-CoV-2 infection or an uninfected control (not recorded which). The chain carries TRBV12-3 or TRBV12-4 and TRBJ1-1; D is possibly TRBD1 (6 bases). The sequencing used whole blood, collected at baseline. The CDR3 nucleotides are TGTGCCAGCACCTTGACAGGAATGAACACTGAAGCTTTCTTT. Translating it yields CASTLTGMNTEAFF.